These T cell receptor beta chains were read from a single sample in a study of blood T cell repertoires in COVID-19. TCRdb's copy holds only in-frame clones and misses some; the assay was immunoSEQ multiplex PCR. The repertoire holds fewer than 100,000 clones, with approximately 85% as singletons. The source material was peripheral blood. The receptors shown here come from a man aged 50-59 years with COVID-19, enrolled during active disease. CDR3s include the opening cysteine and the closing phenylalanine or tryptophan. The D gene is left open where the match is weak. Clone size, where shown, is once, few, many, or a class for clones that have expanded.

cdr3_aa: CAWSRTMGDQPQHF; cdr3_nt: TGTGCCTGGAGTAGGACAATGGGCGATCAGCCCCAGCATTTT; clone_size: -; j_call: TRBJ1-5; d_call: -; v_call: TRBV30
cdr3_aa: CASRREELNTEAFF; cdr3_nt: TGCGCCAGCAGGAGGGAAGAGTTGAACACTGAAGCTTTCTTT; clone_size: -; j_call: TRBJ1-1; d_call: -; v_call: TRBV5-1
cdr3_aa: CASMTESYGYTF; cdr3_nt: TGTGCCAGCATGACAGAGAGCTATGGCTACACCTTC; clone_size: few; j_call: TRBJ1-2; d_call: -; v_call: TRBV2
cdr3_aa: CASSQGLGVSDTQYF; cdr3_nt: TGTGCCAGCAGCCAGGGTCTCGGGGTTTCAGATACGCAGTATTTT; clone_size: -; j_call: TRBJ2-3; d_call: -; v_call: TRBV3-1/TRBV3-2
cdr3_aa: CASSGEYWGDSGNTIYF; cdr3_nt: TGTGCCAGCAGTGGGGAGTATTGGGGAGACTCTGGAAACACCATATATTTT; clone_size: -; j_call: TRBJ1-3; d_call: -; v_call: TRBV6-1
cdr3_aa: CAISRGKELTYNEQFF; cdr3_nt: TGTGCCATCAGTCGCGGGAAAGAATTAACCTACAATGAGCAGTTCTTC; clone_size: once; j_call: TRBJ2-1; d_call: -; v_call: TRBV10-3
cdr3_aa: CASSLGQNYEQYF; cdr3_nt: TGTGCCAGCAGCTTGGGACAGAACTACGAGCAGTACTTC; clone_size: once; j_call: TRBJ2-7; d_call: TRBD1; v_call: TRBV2
cdr3_aa: CASSATTGPATNEKLFF; cdr3_nt: TGTGCCAGCAGTGCGACGACAGGGCCTGCAACTAATGAAAAACTGTTTTTT; clone_size: -; j_call: TRBJ1-4; d_call: TRBD1; v_call: TRBV6-1
cdr3_aa: CATSDFQEGRHNEQFF; cdr3_nt: TGTGCCACCAGTGATTTTCAGGAGGGCCGCCACAATGAGCAGTTCTTC; clone_size: -; j_call: TRBJ2-1; d_call: -; v_call: TRBV24-1
cdr3_aa: CASSYSRGTPSGYTF; cdr3_nt: TGTGCCAGCAGTTACTCTAGGGGGACCCCGTCAGGCTACACCTTC; clone_size: -; j_call: TRBJ1-2; d_call: -; v_call: TRBV6-5
cdr3_aa: CAWSVVRDYGYTF; cdr3_nt: TGTGCCTGGAGTGTAGTGAGAGACTATGGCTACACCTTC; clone_size: -; j_call: TRBJ1-2; d_call: -; v_call: TRBV30
cdr3_aa: CASSLVGGRRGSYEQYF; cdr3_nt: TGTGCCAGCAGCTTAGTGGGCGGGAGGAGAGGTTCCTACGAGCAGTACTTC; clone_size: once; j_call: TRBJ2-7; d_call: TRBD2; v_call: TRBV7-2
cdr3_aa: CATRRGGQGPIGFYNEQFF; cdr3_nt: TGTGCCACCAGGAGGGGGGGACAGGGGCCGATAGGGTTTTACAATGAGCAGTTCTTC; clone_size: -; j_call: TRBJ2-1; d_call: TRBD1; v_call: TRBV24-1
cdr3_aa: CASSLGVLAGFLETQYF; cdr3_nt: TGTGCCAGCAGCTTAGGGGTCCTAGCGGGCTTCCTGGAGACCCAGTACTTC; clone_size: -; j_call: TRBJ2-5; d_call: TRBD2; v_call: TRBV7-2
cdr3_aa: CSVIQGANGYTF; cdr3_nt: TGCAGCGTTATTCAGGGGGCGAATGGCTACACCTTC; clone_size: -; j_call: TRBJ1-2; d_call: TRBD1; v_call: TRBV29-1
cdr3_aa: CASSLVDRNTEAFF; cdr3_nt: TGTGCCAGCAGCTTAGTCGACAGAAACACTGAAGCTTTCTTT; clone_size: -; j_call: TRBJ1-1; d_call: -; v_call: TRBV7-8
cdr3_aa: CALTTSGTDTQYF; cdr3_nt: TGTGCGCTTACGACTAGCGGCACAGATACGCAGTATTTT; clone_size: -; j_call: TRBJ2-3; d_call: TRBD2; v_call: TRBV28
cdr3_aa: CASSPPRSGVGYTF; cdr3_nt: TGTGCCAGCAGTCCACCGAGGTCAGGGGTGGGCTACACCTTC; clone_size: -; j_call: TRBJ1-2; d_call: -; v_call: TRBV27
cdr3_aa: CASRRGGQDYQPQHF; cdr3_nt: TGTGCCAGCAGAAGAGGGGGACAGGACTATCAGCCCCAGCATTTT; clone_size: -; j_call: TRBJ1-5; d_call: TRBD1; v_call: TRBV6-5
cdr3_aa: CASSRNTEAFF; cdr3_nt: TGTGCCAGCAGTCGTAACACTGAAGCTTTCTTT; clone_size: -; j_call: TRBJ1-1; d_call: -; v_call: TRBV12-3/TRBV12-4
cdr3_aa: CASSLGMRTYEQYF; cdr3_nt: TGTGCCAGCAGCTTGGGCATGCGAACCTACGAGCAGTACTTC; clone_size: once; j_call: TRBJ2-7; d_call: -; v_call: TRBV5-6
cdr3_aa: CASSVGTGVDTQYF; cdr3_nt: TGTGCCAGCAGCGTCGGGACAGGGGTTGATACGCAGTATTTT; clone_size: -; j_call: TRBJ2-3; d_call: TRBD1; v_call: TRBV9
cdr3_aa: CASSQDRGSGNTIYF; cdr3_nt: TGTGCCAGCAGCCAAGATCGGGGCTCTGGAAACACCATATATTTT; clone_size: once; j_call: TRBJ1-3; d_call: -; v_call: TRBV3-1/TRBV3-2
cdr3_aa: CASSPRRRGYEQYF; cdr3_nt: TGTGCCAGCAGCCCCCGTAGGAGGGGCTACGAGCAGTACTTC; clone_size: few; j_call: TRBJ2-7; d_call: -; v_call: TRBV13
cdr3_aa: CASSKDPGQGADEQYF; cdr3_nt: TGTGCCAGCAGCAAAGATCCGGGACAGGGGGCTGACGAGCAGTACTTC; clone_size: -; j_call: TRBJ2-7; d_call: TRBD1; v_call: TRBV6-2/TRBV6-3
cdr3_aa: CAWSSGQGSYQPQHF; cdr3_nt: TGTGCCTGGAGCTCCGGACAGGGATCCTATCAGCCCCAGCATTTT; clone_size: few; j_call: TRBJ1-5; d_call: TRBD1; v_call: TRBV30
cdr3_aa: CASSQERPTRVFEQFF; cdr3_nt: TGCGCCAGCAGCCAAGAGCGGCCTACCAGGGTATTTGAGCAGTTCTTC; clone_size: -; j_call: TRBJ2-1; d_call: -; v_call: TRBV4-1
cdr3_aa: CASSGTGGDQPQHF; cdr3_nt: TGTGCCAGCAGTGGGACAGGGGGCGATCAGCCCCAGCATTTT; clone_size: few; j_call: TRBJ1-5; d_call: TRBD1; v_call: TRBV2
cdr3_aa: CSVAQSSNQPQHF; cdr3_nt: TGCAGCGTTGCTCAGTCAAGCAATCAGCCCCAGCATTTT; clone_size: -; j_call: TRBJ1-5; d_call: -; v_call: TRBV29-1
cdr3_aa: CASSSRQGPNTEAFF; cdr3_nt: TGTGCCAGCAGCTCCCGACAGGGCCCGAACACTGAAGCTTTCTTT; clone_size: -; j_call: TRBJ1-1; d_call: TRBD1; v_call: TRBV11-1
cdr3_aa: CASKTGQVGSPLHF; cdr3_nt: TGTGCCAGCAAAACGGGACAGGTGGGATCACCCCTCCACTTT; clone_size: few; j_call: TRBJ1-6; d_call: TRBD1; v_call: TRBV6-5
cdr3_aa: CASSLVSGRHEQFF; cdr3_nt: TGTGCCAGCAGCTTAGTCAGCGGGAGACATGAGCAGTTCTTC; clone_size: -; j_call: TRBJ2-1; d_call: TRBD2; v_call: TRBV7-2
cdr3_aa: CASSGGTIGYTF; cdr3_nt: TGTGCCAGCAGCGGAGGGACGATTGGCTACACCTTC; clone_size: -; j_call: TRBJ1-2; d_call: -; v_call: TRBV14
cdr3_aa: CSGSGTSGTDTQYF; cdr3_nt: TGCAGCGGGTCCGGGACTAGCGGAACAGATACGCAGTATTTT; clone_size: -; j_call: TRBJ2-3; d_call: TRBD2; v_call: TRBV29-1
cdr3_aa: CASSYAGQGPTQPQHF; cdr3_nt: TGTGCCAGCAGTTACGCCGGACAGGGGCCCACTCAGCCCCAGCATTTT; clone_size: -; j_call: TRBJ1-5; d_call: TRBD1; v_call: TRBV6-2/TRBV6-3
cdr3_aa: CASSQVVNSRGGYTF; cdr3_nt: TGTGCCAGCAGCCAAGTGGTGAACTCAAGGGGGGGCTACACCTTC; clone_size: -; j_call: TRBJ1-2; d_call: -; v_call: TRBV3-1/TRBV3-2
cdr3_aa: CSAPQGRAFF; cdr3_nt: TGCAGTGCTCCACAGGGGAGAGCTTTCTTT; clone_size: -; j_call: TRBJ1-1; d_call: TRBD1; v_call: TRBV20-1
cdr3_aa: CASSRDSTPSGYTF; cdr3_nt: TGTGCCAGCAGCCGGGACTCCACACCCTCCGGCTACACCTTC; clone_size: -; j_call: TRBJ1-2; d_call: -; v_call: TRBV11-2
cdr3_aa: CASSLAGTEAFF; cdr3_nt: TGTGCCAGCAGCCTGGCAGGAACTGAAGCTTTCTTT; clone_size: -; j_call: TRBJ1-1; d_call: -; v_call: TRBV3-1/TRBV3-2
cdr3_aa: CASSHGQGAAEAFF; cdr3_nt: TGCGCCAGCAGCCACGGACAGGGGGCCGCTGAAGCTTTCTTT; clone_size: -; j_call: TRBJ1-1; d_call: TRBD1; v_call: TRBV4-1
cdr3_aa: CSVAVGRDEQYF; cdr3_nt: TGCAGCGTTGCTGTAGGGAGGGACGAGCAGTACTTC; clone_size: -; j_call: TRBJ2-7; d_call: TRBD2; v_call: TRBV29-1
cdr3_aa: CASTLLAGVGEQYF; cdr3_nt: TGTGCCAGCACCCTACTAGCGGGAGTGGGGGAGCAGTACTTC; clone_size: -; j_call: TRBJ2-7; d_call: TRBD2; v_call: TRBV6-5
cdr3_aa: CASSPGRVGPQHF; cdr3_nt: TGTGCCAGCTCACCAGGCCGGGTAGGGCCCCAGCATTTT; clone_size: -; j_call: TRBJ1-5; d_call: -; v_call: TRBV18
cdr3_aa: CASSPVDSLLSEQYF; cdr3_nt: TGTGCCAGCTCCCCGGTGGACAGCCTTTTATCGGAGCAGTACTTC; clone_size: once; j_call: TRBJ2-7; d_call: -; v_call: TRBV18
cdr3_aa: CASSPATRGYTF; cdr3_nt: TGTGCCAGCAGTCCCGCGACTCGGGGCTACACCTTC; clone_size: -; j_call: TRBJ1-2; d_call: -; v_call: TRBV28
cdr3_aa: CASGFRQGNTGELFF; cdr3_nt: TGTGCTAGTGGTTTTCGGCAGGGGAACACCGGGGAGCTGTTTTTT; clone_size: few; j_call: TRBJ2-2; d_call: -; v_call: TRBV12-5
cdr3_aa: CASSLGGTPGELFF; cdr3_nt: TGTGCCAGCAGTCTGGGGGGGACCCCCGGGGAGCTGTTTTTT; clone_size: -; j_call: TRBJ2-2; d_call: TRBD2; v_call: TRBV28